This TCR beta chain was identified during a study of blood T cell repertoires in COVID-19. Profiling relied on immunoSEQ multiplex PCR, and the TCRdb table lists in-frame clones only, not all of them. Among a few hundred thousand clones listed, 88% were seen once. CDR1 SGHNT and CDR2 YENEEA come from the germline V gene. The CDR3 runs to 19 residues. V lost 1 base and J lost 0; bases outside the gene matches: 8. The TCR originated in a woman aged 70-85 years with COVID-19, enrolled during active disease. The sequenced sample consisted of peripheral blood. This chain links TRBV11-3 with TRBJ2-3; 12 bases match TRBD2. Here the CDR3 reads CASSLGRTSGTTSTDTQYF. For the CDR3, the DNA is TGTGCCAGCAGCTTAGGTAGGACTAGCGGGACCACTAGCACAGATACGCAGTATTTT.